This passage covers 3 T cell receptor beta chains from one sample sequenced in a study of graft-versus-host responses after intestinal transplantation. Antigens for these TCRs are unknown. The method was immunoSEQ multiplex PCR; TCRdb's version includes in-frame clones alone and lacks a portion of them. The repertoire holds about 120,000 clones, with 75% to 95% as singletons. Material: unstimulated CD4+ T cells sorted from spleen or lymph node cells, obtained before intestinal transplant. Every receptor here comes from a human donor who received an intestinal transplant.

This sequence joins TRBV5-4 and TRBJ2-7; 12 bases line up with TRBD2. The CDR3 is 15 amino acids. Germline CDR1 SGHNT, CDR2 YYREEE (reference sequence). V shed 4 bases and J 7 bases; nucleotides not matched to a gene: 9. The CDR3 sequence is CASSPRLAGDREQYF. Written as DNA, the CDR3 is TGTGCCAGCAGCCCCAGACTAGCGGGAGACCGTGAGCAGTACTTC.

The CDR3 DNA reads as TGTGCCAGCAGCGCTCAACAGGGTCTCGGACTCACAGATACGCAGTATTTT. Its protein product is CASSAQQGLGLTDTQYF. The chain joins TRBV5-4 to TRBJ2-3; TRBD1 is a possible D gene (6 bases). The CDR3 has 17 amino acids. Deletions cut 4 bases from V and 2 bases from J, with 20 bases between. Looked up from germline, CDR1 is SGHNT and CDR2 is YYREEE (reference sequence).

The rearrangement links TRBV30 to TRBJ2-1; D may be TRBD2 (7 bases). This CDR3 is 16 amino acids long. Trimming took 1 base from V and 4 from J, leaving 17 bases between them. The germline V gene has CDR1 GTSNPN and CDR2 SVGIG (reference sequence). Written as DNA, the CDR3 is TGTGCCTGGAGTGCTCCAACAGGGAGGGCATACAATGAGCAGTTCTTC. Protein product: CAWSAPTGRAYNEQFF.